This paragraph covers one T cell receptor beta chain sequence. These data come from a study of blood T cell repertoires in COVID-19. Study details: COVID-19 samples from acute and convalescent phases originated in the United States, Italy and Spain. From T cells, B-cell-depleted T cells, or PBMCs came the material, which was cDNA or gDNA.

Source study methods: Amplification of reference gene primers was used by the study to estimate nucleated cell counts. TCRdb's copy holds only in-frame clones and misses some; the assay was immunoSEQ multiplex PCR. V and J calls and clone size are those listed in that table; D and trimming were worked out from the DNA. The sample lists 100,000 or so clones; around nine tenths were seen once. Germline CDR1 is SQVTM and CDR2 is ANQGSEA. Trimming cost V 5 bases and J 6 bases; bases outside gene matches: 14. There are 16 residues in the CDR3. Sample: peripheral blood. This clonotype originated in a woman in her 50s in a cohort sampled during active COVID-19. The gene calls are TRBV29-1 and TRBJ2-3, with 10 positions matching TRBD2. CDR3 bases: TGCAGCGTTTTAGGGGGGGCTAGCGGGAGAGTGGATACGCAGTATTTT. Translation gives CSVLGGASGRVDTQYF.